This T cell receptor (beta chain) was retrieved from a study of T cells after yellow fever vaccination. Overall study results and limits: Subsequent to the booster, the majority of primary-vaccination clones reappeared (around 96% CD4, 88% CD8).

This clonotype came up a few times. Its matching antigen is unknown. Germline values: CDR1 MGHRA, CDR2 YSYEKL. V was pared by 0 bases and J by 0 bases, with 12 bases between. The length of the CDR3 is 16 residues. Template-switching 5'RACE yielded the TCR cDNA; a universal primer site and UMIs were added in the process. In TCRdb, the 5' RACE reads were re-called with MiXCR into one record per CDR3 protein. Among under 350,000 distinct CDR3 sequences listed, approximately 4% were seen once. The V call is TRBV4-1, the J call TRBJ2-7; D remains unclear. This clonotype was sampled from a man aged 18 to 29 who received the YFV17D yellow fever vaccine. The material sequenced was PBMCs, taken 5 days after the yellow fever booster vaccination. CDR3 residues: CASSQERTGTSYEQYF. CDR3 coding DNA: TGCGCCAGCAGCCAAGAACGTACCGGTACCTCCTACGAGCAGTACTTC.